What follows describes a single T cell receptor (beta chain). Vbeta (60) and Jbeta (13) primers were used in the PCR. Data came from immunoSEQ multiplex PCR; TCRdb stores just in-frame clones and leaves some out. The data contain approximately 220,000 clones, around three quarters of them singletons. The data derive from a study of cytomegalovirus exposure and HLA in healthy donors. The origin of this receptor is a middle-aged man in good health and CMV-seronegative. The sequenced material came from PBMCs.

The CDR3 bases are TGTGCCAGCAGCCCTTCCCGGACAGTCGCCCACGAGCAGTACTTC. Its protein product is CASSPSRTVAHEQYF. The chain couples TRBV7-2 to TRBJ2-7; TRBD1 might be the D (6 bases). Germline CDR1 SGHTA, CDR2 FQGNSA. This CDR3 has 15 amino acids. V was cut by 5 bases and J by 5 bases, with 19 bases left in between. Complete variable domain (other parts from reference TRBV7-2 and TRBJ2-7): GAGVSQSPSNKVTEKGKDVELRCDPISGHTALYWYRQSLGQGLEFLIYFQGNSAPDKSGLPSDRFSAERTGGSVSTLTIQRTQQEDSAVYLCASSPSRTVAHEQYFGPGTRLTVT.